The 3 T cell receptor beta chains below were found in one sample sequenced in a study of graft-versus-host responses after intestinal transplantation. Antigens of these TCRs are unknown. Profiling relied on immunoSEQ multiplex PCR, and the TCRdb table lists in-frame clones only, not all of them. This sample has about 96,000 clones, with around nine tenths found just once. The sequencing used unstimulated CD4+ T cells sorted from spleen or lymph node cells, collected before intestinal transplant. These receptors all stem from a human donor who received an intestinal transplant.

This clone was detected a few times. The chain uses TRBV6-6 and TRBJ1-3; D call uncertain. V dropped 5 bases and J dropped 0 bases, with 5 bases sitting between them. Germline lookup yields CDR1 MNHNY and CDR2 SVGAGI (reference sequence). This CDR3 has 13 amino acids. Here the CDR3 DNA reads TGTGCCAGCAGTGACAACTCTGGAAACACCATATATTTT. This codes for CASSDNSGNTIYF.

The rearrangement uses TRBV2 and TRBJ2-7; 7 bases are shared with TRBD1. The CDR3 runs to 15 residues. Germline V CDR1 and CDR2: SNHLY, FYNNEI. V gave up 7 bases and J gave up 4 bases; unmatched junction bases: 13. The CDR3 DNA reads TGTGCCAGCACCAACGGCCGGGACAGACAGTACGAGCAGTACTTC. It codes for CASTNGRDRQYEQYF.

The rearrangement uses TRBV7-3 and TRBJ1-1; 9 positions agree with TRBD1. V dropped 3 bases and J dropped 4; count of bases not matched to a gene: 3. The germline V gene has CDR1 SGHTA and CDR2 FQGTGA. This CDR3 is 14 amino acids long. The CDR3 sequence: CASSLDRGSTEAFF. CDR3 nucleotides: TGTGCCAGCAGCTTGGACAGGGGTTCCACTGAAGCTTTCTTT.